The 6 T cell receptor beta chains given below trace back to one sample, sequenced in a study of blood T cell repertoires in COVID-19. Assay used: immunoSEQ multiplex PCR; TCRdb lists only in-frame clones, some missing. In the table there are roughly 160,000 clones, roughly 81% of which are singletons. Input material: peripheral blood. Every receptor here comes from a man aged 40-55 years with acute or convalescent COVID-19.

The V and J genes are TRBV3-1 (or the pseudogene TRBV3-2) and TRBJ2-1; D gene uncertain. From germline, CDR1 is LGHDT and CDR2 YNNKEL (reference sequence). V was shortened by 1 base and J by 6 bases, with 4 bases between the two germline ends. The length of the CDR3 is 12 residues. CDR3 amino acids: CASSQVLNEQFF. For the CDR3, the DNA is TGTGCCAGCAGCCAAGTTCTCAATGAGCAGTTCTTC.

V usage is TRBV7-2 and J usage is TRBJ2-7; 9 nucleotides line up with TRBD2. V trimming: 2 bases; J trimming: 1 base; junction bases outside the gene matches: 6. Germline assignment: CDR1 SGHTA and CDR2 FQGNSA. The CDR3 totals 16 residues. The CDR3 protein is CASSLTGGGESYEQYF. CDR3 in DNA: TGTGCCAGCAGCTTAACGGGCGGGGGGGAATCCTACGAGCAGTACTTC.

The V call is TRBV5-1, the J call TRBJ2-1; 7 bases line up with TRBD1. The CDR3 loop spans 12 amino acids. The V gene end was trimmed by 4 bases and the J gene end by 7 bases; junction bases not matched to a gene: 2. Per the germline V gene, CDR1 is SGHRS and CDR2 is YFSETQ. The CDR3 is CASSAQGNEQFF. The CDR3 DNA reads as TGCGCCAGCAGCGCACAGGGGAATGAGCAGTTCTTC.

The chain links TRBV10-3 to TRBJ2-5; possible D gene TRBD1, 6 bases. V shed 6 bases and J shed 4 bases, with 18 bases lying between them. CDR1 is ENHRY, CDR2 SYGVKD, per germline. The CDR3 has 15 residues. In DNA, the CDR3 is TGTGCCATCAGCCCGGGGTGGGGGCAGGGAGAGACCCAGTACTTC. Encoded protein: CAISPGWGQGETQYF.

This clone was detected only once. The chain recombines TRBV5-6 with TRBJ2-7; D remains ambiguous. V lost 4 bases and J lost 1, with 9 bases in between. The germline CDR1 and CDR2 sequences are SGHDT and YYEEEE. The CDR3 is made up of 13 amino acids. CDR3 region: CASSDRLSYEQYF. CDR3 bases: TGTGCCAGCAGCGACCGACTTTCCTACGAGCAGTACTTC.

In its sample, this clone was seen once. This chain links TRBV2 with TRBJ1-3, with D uncertain. This CDR3 has 16 amino acids. The V end was cut by 4 bases, the J end by 0 bases, with 13 bases between. Germline V gene sequence: CDR1 SNHLY, CDR2 FYNNEI. CDR3 sequence: CASSVGRGHSGNTIYF. The DNA of the CDR3 is TGTGCCAGCAGTGTTGGGAGAGGCCACTCTGGAAACACCATATATTTT.